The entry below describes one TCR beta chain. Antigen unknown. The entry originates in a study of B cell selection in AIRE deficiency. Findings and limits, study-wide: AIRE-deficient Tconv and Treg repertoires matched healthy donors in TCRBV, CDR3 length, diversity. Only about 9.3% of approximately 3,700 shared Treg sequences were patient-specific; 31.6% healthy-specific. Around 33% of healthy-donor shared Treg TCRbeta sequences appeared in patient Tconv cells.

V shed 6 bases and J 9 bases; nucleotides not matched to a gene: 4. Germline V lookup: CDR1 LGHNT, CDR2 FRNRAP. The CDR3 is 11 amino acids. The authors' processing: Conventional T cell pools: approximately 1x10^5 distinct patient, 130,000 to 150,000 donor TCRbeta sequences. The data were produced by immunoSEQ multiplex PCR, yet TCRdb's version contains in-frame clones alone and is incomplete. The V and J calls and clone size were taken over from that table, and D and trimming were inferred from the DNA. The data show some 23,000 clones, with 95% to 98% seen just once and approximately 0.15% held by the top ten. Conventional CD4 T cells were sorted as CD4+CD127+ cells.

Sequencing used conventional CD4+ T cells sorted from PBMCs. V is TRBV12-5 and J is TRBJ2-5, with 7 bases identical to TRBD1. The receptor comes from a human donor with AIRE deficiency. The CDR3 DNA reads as TGTGCTAGTGGAACAGGGGCCGCCCAGTACTTC. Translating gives CASGTGAAQYF.